This passage covers 30 T cell receptor beta chains from one sample sequenced in a study of regulatory T cells in long-lasting Graves disease. CDR3 regions were amplified by Arm-PCR using iRepertoire HTBI primers to build TCR beta libraries. TCRdb passed the multiplex PCR reads through MiXCR, listing each CDR3 protein once. The data hold 450,000 or so distinct CDR3 sequences, with under 25% observed a single time. The sample's time point: persistent/refractory GD, antithyroid drugs over 5 years with positive TRAb. From PBMCs, RNA was extracted and then used to make the TCR library. The sample in question was peripheral blood mononuclear cells (PBMCs), obtained when the disease was refractory, from a patient treated with antithyroid drugs. These receptors came from a female donor with Graves disease.

This clonotype was recorded a few times. V gene TRBV18 combines with J gene TRBJ2-1; tentative D call: TRBD2 (6 bases). CDR1 is KGHSH, CDR2 LQKENI, per germline. This CDR3 has 12 residues. The germline V and J ends were trimmed by 1 base and 10 bases, with 8 bases remaining between them. The CDR3: CASSPRDSEQFF. CDR3 bases: TGTGCCAGCTCACCACGGGACTCAGAGCAGTTCTTC.

This clonotype came up a few times. The chain recombines TRBV28 with TRBJ2-1; D possibly matches TRBD1 or TRBD2 (5 bases each). CDR3 size: 15 residues. Germline CDR1 reads MDHEN; CDR2 reads SYDVKM. Between the trimmed V and J ends, which lost 2 bases and 4 bases, there was a span of 12 bases. The CDR3, as DNA: TGTGCCAGCAGTTTACCGGGACCTAGTTACAATGAGCAGTTCTTC. Its protein is CASSLPGPSYNEQFF.

This clonotype showed up just a few times. The CDR3 DNA sequence: TGTGCCTCTCGGACTAGCGGGGGGACAGATACGCAGTATTTT. Translating it yields CASRTSGGTDTQYF. The rearrangement uses TRBV28 and TRBJ2-3; 14 bases fit TRBD2. Germline V gene data show CDR1 as MDHEN and CDR2 as SYDVKM. Trimming cost V 11 bases and J 3 bases; bases outside gene matches: 4. The CDR3 runs to 14 residues.

At least ten counts were recorded for this clonotype. The rearrangement uses TRBV7-2 and TRBJ1-5, with D maybe TRBD1 (5 bases). Germline values: CDR1 SGHTA, CDR2 FQGNSA. The CDR3 sequence is 15 residues long. The V end lost 5 bases, the J end lost 2 bases, and 13 bases lay between the germline ends. CDR3 coding DNA: TGTGCCAGCAGCGAGGGTGGGGACGGCAATCAGCCCCAGCATTTT. Translated: CASSEGGDGNQPQHF.

There are many counts of this clonotype. V gene TRBV29-1 combines with J gene TRBJ2-5; 12 positions match TRBD2. CDR1 SQVTM and CDR2 ANQGSEA come from the germline V gene. The junction had 7 bases not matched to a gene; V was cut back by 6 bases and J by 2 bases. The CDR3 consists of 15 residues. CDR3 coding DNA: TGCAGCGTCCGCCGGACTAGCGGGGATCAAGAGACCCAGTACTTC. This gives the protein CSVRRTSGDQETQYF.

The table lists this clonotype with a few counts. The chain couples TRBV4-2 to TRBJ1-2; D is perhaps TRBD1 (5 bases). This CDR3 region has 13 residues. V dropped 0 bases and J dropped 8 bases, with 10 bases sitting between them. The V gene's germline CDR1 is LGHNA and CDR2 YNFKEQ. CDR3 coding DNA: TGTGCCAGCAGCCAAGACAGGGATAGCGGCTACACCTTC. Its translation is CASSQDRDSGYTF.

This rearrangement joins TRBV15 to TRBJ2-1; the D gene is possibly TRBD1 (5 bases). The V gene lost 3 bases and the J gene lost 7 bases, with 16 bases spanning the gap. The CDR3 sequence is 15 residues long. The germline CDR1 and CDR2 sequences are LNHNV and YYDKDF (reference sequence). CDR3 in DNA: TGTGCCACCAGCAGCCTTTCAGGGTTGGGGAATGAGCAGTTCTTC. Translating it yields CATSSLSGLGNEQFF. The complete variable domain, with remaining parts taken from reference TRBV15 and TRBJ2-1, reads DAMVIQNPRYQVTQFGKPVTLSCSQTLNHNVMYWYQQKSSQAPKLLFHYYDKDFNNEADTPDNFQSRRPNTSFCFLDIRSPGLGDTAMYLCATSSLSGLGNEQFFGPGTRLTVL.

V is TRBV29-1 and J is TRBJ2-7; the D gene is possibly TRBD2 (5 bases). Trimming removed 8 bases from V and 4 bases from J, with 12 bases in between. Germline CDR1 and CDR2: SQVTM and ANQGSEA. The length of the CDR3 is 11 residues. CDR3 coding DNA: TGCAGCACTAGGACGGCATACGAGCAGTACTTC. The encoded protein is CSTRTAYEQYF.

In its sample, this clonotype was seen once. A read error may be the cause here, since a much bigger clone is one base away. This sequence joins TRBV27 and TRBJ2-7; 8 bases align to TRBD1. The CDR3 is 14 residues long. Germline CDR1 reads MNHEY; CDR2 reads SMNVEV (reference sequence). The CDR3 sequence is CASSFRGRGYGQYF. The CDR3 DNA is TGTGCCAGCAGTTTCAGGGGGCGAGGCTACGGGCAGTACTTC.

This clonotype was picked up many times. The rearrangement links TRBV7-2 to TRBJ2-7; TRBD1 agrees at 11 bases. There are 14 residues in the CDR3. Losses at the gene ends were 6 bases for V and 2 bases for J; bases not matched to a gene: 3. Germline CDR1 reads SGHTA; CDR2 reads FQGNSA. CDR3 protein: CASSGGQGAYEQYF. As DNA, the CDR3 is TGTGCCAGCAGTGGGGGACAGGGGGCCTACGAGCAGTACTTC.

The chain links TRBV4-2 to TRBJ1-2; no clear D. V lost 1 base and J 6 bases, leaving 6 bases between the germline ends. There are 12 residues in the CDR3. Germline CDR1 reads LGHNA; CDR2 reads YNFKEQ. DNA for the CDR3: TGTGCCAGCAGCCAAGTTCCGAATGGCTACACCTTC. This translates into CASSQVPNGYTF.

The rearrangement joins TRBV5-4 to TRBJ1-1; D possibly corresponds to TRBD1 (6 bases). V lost 10 bases and J lost 5, with 18 bases in between. The length of the CDR3 is 13 residues. Germline lookup yields CDR1 SGHNT and CDR2 YYREEE (reference sequence). The CDR3 loop reads CAFLGGAGTEAFF. The CDR3 DNA reads as TGTGCCTTCCTTGGGGGGGCTGGAACTGAAGCTTTCTTT.

This clonotype was detected many times. The rearrangement links TRBV7-3 to TRBJ2-2; D remains unclear. This CDR3 spans 16 amino acids. Trimming removed 5 bases at V and 1 base at J, with 14 bases between. From germline, CDR1 is SGHTA and CDR2 FQGTGA. In DNA form, the CDR3 reads TGTGCCAGCAGCCTCGCCTCGCCTTTGAACACCGGGGAGCTGTTTTTT. Translation: CASSLASPLNTGELFF.

V usage is TRBV28 and J usage is TRBJ1-1; 9 bases line up with TRBD1. The trim removed 6 bases at V and 4 bases at J, leaving 6 bases unmatched. The CDR3 has 14 amino acids. CDR1 is MDHEN and CDR2 is SYDVKM in the germline V gene. Here the CDR3 reads CASRSGTGSTEAFF. CDR3 DNA: TGTGCCAGCAGATCCGGGACAGGGAGCACTGAAGCTTTCTTT.

This clonotype was found many times. The chain uses TRBV19 and TRBJ1-1; 9 positions match TRBD1. This CDR3 has 17 residues. After removal of 6 bases from V and 0 bases from J, the junction contained 11 bases not matched to a gene. From germline, CDR1 is LNHDA and CDR2 SQIVND (reference sequence). The CDR3 nucleotides are TGTGCCAGTAGCTATGACGGGACAGGGTCCATGAACACTGAAGCTTTCTTT. This encodes CASSYDGTGSMNTEAFF.

The chain links TRBV7-2 to TRBJ2-7, with no clear D. Between the trimmed V and J ends, which lost 1 base and 3 bases, there was a span of 16 bases. The CDR3 has 16 residues. CDR1 and CDR2 (germline): SGHTA, FQGNSA. CDR3 sequence (DNA): TGTGCCAGCAGCTTAGTTGGAGCCAGCTTCTACTACGAGCAGTACTTC. Protein: CASSLVGASFYYEQYF.

The V and J genes are TRBV28 and TRBJ1-2, with 12 nucleotides matching TRBD1. This CDR3 contains 18 residues. With 5 bases clipped from V and 1 base from J, the junction kept 11 bases outside the gene matches. The germline V gene encodes CDR1 MDHEN and CDR2 SYDVKM. The CDR3 is CASSKPGTGGHVNYGYTF. CDR3 nucleotides: TGTGCCAGCAGTAAACCCGGGACAGGGGGCCACGTTAACTATGGCTACACCTTC.

This clonotype has a handful of counts. The gene calls are TRBV20-1 and TRBJ2-4; 8 bases agree with TRBD1. V trimming: 6 bases; J trimming: 7 bases; junction bases outside the gene matches: 11. Germline CDR1 is DFQATT and CDR2 is SNEGSKA (reference sequence). There are 14 residues in the CDR3. The CDR3 loop reads CSAGRPGGYNIQYF. The CDR3 nucleotides read TGCAGTGCGGGGCGGCCAGGGGGCTATAACATTCAGTACTTC.

This clonotype has a count of ten or more. The V and J genes are TRBV2 and TRBJ1-5, with TRBD1 as a possible D gene (5 bases). Trimming removed 7 bases from V and 10 bases from J, with 11 bases in between. Germline CDR1 reads SNHLY; CDR2 reads FYNNEI. This CDR3 contains 11 residues. CDR3: CASNSRGPQHF. The DNA of the CDR3 is TGTGCCAGCAATTCTAGGGGCCCCCAGCATTTT.

The V gene is TRBV3-1, the J gene TRBJ2-3; 10 bases align to TRBD2. V lost 2 bases, J lost 4 bases, and 12 bases stayed unmatched. The CDR3 has 18 amino acids. Germline V gene lookup returns CDR1 LGHDT and CDR2 YNNKEL (reference sequence). The CDR3 loop is CASSQFHTLAGVPDTQYF. CDR3 bases: TGTGCCAGCAGCCAATTTCACACGCTAGCGGGGGTTCCAGATACGCAGTATTTT.

This clonotype was found many times. The V and J genes are TRBV5-1 and TRBJ1-1; possible D gene TRBD1, 6 bases. The CDR3 runs 14 residues. The V end lost 3 bases, the J end lost 5 bases, and 14 bases lay between the germline ends. Germline CDR1 and CDR2: SGHRS and YFSETQ. The CDR3 protein is CASSSTAQGTEAFF. Written as DNA, the CDR3 is TGCGCCAGCAGCTCGACAGCCCAGGGGACTGAAGCTTTCTTT.

This clonotype was detected a few times. This sequence joins TRBV12-3 or TRBV12-4 and TRBJ2-2; TRBD2 is a possible D gene (5 bases). Trimming took 9 bases from V and 5 from J, leaving 16 bases between them. This CDR3 region has 14 residues. CDR3 nucleotide sequence: TGTGCCAGTCGGCGGGCTCGCGGGACCGGGGAGCTGTTTTTT. Amino acid sequence: CASRRARGTGELFF.

This clonotype was seen repeatedly, ten times or more. The CDR3 region is CASSLGGVNSPLHF. CDR3 in DNA: TGTGCCAGCAGCTTAGGAGGGGTCAATTCACCCCTCCACTTT. This rearrangement joins TRBV11-2 to TRBJ1-6; tentative D call: TRBD1 (5 bases). Germline V gene lookup returns CDR1 SGHAT and CDR2 FQNNGV. The CDR3 contains 14 residues. Trimming took off 1 base at V and 7 bases at J, with 8 bases between the two ends.

In its sample, this clonotype was seen a few times. As the CDR3 is not closed by the conserved phenylalanine or tryptophan, this likely results from a read error. This chain connects TRBV18 to TRBJ1-1; D ambiguous. Trimming left V 2 bases short and J 1 base short, with 5 bases between. Germline V lookup: CDR1 KGHSH, CDR2 LQKENI. The CDR3 length is 13 residues. CDR3 residues: CASSPTENTEAFL. DNA of the CDR3: TGTGCCAGCTCACCAACGGAGAACACTGAAGCTTTCCTT.

J is TRBJ2-1 and V is TRBV28; a possible D gene is TRBD1 (6 bases). CDR1 is MDHEN and CDR2 is SYDVKM in the germline V gene. Trimming took off 5 bases at V and 9 bases at J, with 23 bases between the two ends. The CDR3 contains 16 residues. CDR3 DNA sequence: TGTGCCAGCAGTACTGTGGGGGCAGGGTACGGAGTTGAGCAGTTCTTC. Protein: CASSTVGAGYGVEQFF.

There are many counts of this clonotype. This sequence joins TRBV12-3 or TRBV12-4 and TRBJ2-5, with 7 positions matching TRBD1. J gave up 2 bases and V 3 bases, and 0 bases lay outside the gene matches. The CDR3 has 13 amino acids. The CDR3 region has the DNA TGTGCCAGCAGTTTGGGACAGCAAGAGACCCAGTACTTC. It is translated as CASSLGQQETQYF.

This clonotype was seen a few times. This chain's CDR3 is CASERIGELFF. The CDR3 DNA follows: TGTGCCAGCGAGCGGATCGGGGAGCTGTTTTTT. The chain uses TRBV11-2 and TRBJ2-2; possible D gene TRBD2, 5 bases. V lost 8 bases and J 7 bases, leaving 8 bases between the germline ends. Germline V CDR1 and CDR2: SGHAT, FQNNGV. This CDR3 has 11 residues.

In this sample, this clonotype turned up a few times. This chain joins TRBV30 and TRBJ1-4, with D possibly matching TRBD1 (6 bases). The V and J ends lost 0 bases and 7 bases respectively, with 12 bases between them. Germline V lookup: CDR1 GTSNPN, CDR2 SVGIG (reference sequence). There are 14 residues in the CDR3. The CDR3 protein is CAWSVRGAGEKLFF. CDR3 in DNA: TGTGCCTGGAGTGTAAGGGGGGCGGGTGAAAAACTGTTTTTT.

The chain is built from TRBV18 and TRBJ2-5; D not resolved. CDR1 and CDR2 from the germline V gene are KGHSH and LQKENI. V was shortened by 2 bases and J by 5 bases, with 9 bases between the two germline ends. The length of the CDR3 is 13 residues. CDR3 nucleotides: TGTGCCAGCTCACCAACACCTCGGGAGACCCAGTACTTC. Translating gives CASSPTPRETQYF.

This clonotype was recorded a few times. The gene calls are TRBV18 and TRBJ1-1; D is undetermined. Germline CDR1 reads KGHSH; CDR2 reads LQKENI. The CDR3 contains 16 residues. Trimming stripped 3 bases from V and 0 bases from J, with 14 bases between. The CDR3, as DNA: TGTGCCAGCTCACCTCCCCGTGGAGACATGAACACTGAAGCTTTCTTT. It translates to CASSPPRGDMNTEAFF.